What follows is one T cell receptor beta chain and its context. Its antigen is not identified. V dropped 4 bases and J dropped 3 bases, with 6 bases sitting between them. The germline gives CDR1 ENHRY, CDR2 SYGVKD. The CDR3 is 12 amino acids. This specimen belongs to a study of early stage breast cancer tumors. Study details: Each sample averaged around 9.5-fold read coverage. Study observations and caveats: Enriched TCRB sequences shared across patients were mostly commonly generated sequences. Tumors had 2 to 3-fold higher T cell density than normal breast.

The protocol was immunoSEQ multiplex PCR, while the TCRdb copy is restricted to in-frame clones and leaves out a portion. The sample has 45,000 to 50,000 clones; about 80% are singletons. The chain carries TRBV10-3 and TRBJ1-2; D unclear. The clonotype comes from a person aged 45 to 59 with breast cancer. Sequenced: blood. In DNA form, the CDR3 reads TGTGCCATCAGTGGGGGTTACTATGGCTACACCTTC. This codes for CAISGGYYGYTF.